The text below deals with one TCR beta chain. As yet, its antigen is unknown. This sample was taken from a study of OX40 agonist ivuxolimab in advanced cancers. Study observations and caveats: The antigen specificity of the peripheral T cells (those that were expanded) was not determined.

TCRdb's table, derived via immunoSEQ multiplex PCR, lists solely in-frame clones and lacks some. This sample has 50,000 to 65,000 clones, with almost 95% found just once. The sequence derives from an adult with an advanced solid tumor such as melanoma, head and neck, liver or kidney cancer. This specimen consisted of CD4+ or CD8+ T cells sorted from blood, obtained in a trial of the OX40 agonist ivuxolimab.

CDR3 residues: CASSQDWLDSPAHRVEAFF. The CDR3 bases are TGCGCCAGCAGCCAAGATTGGCTGGACTCTCCAGCCCATCGGGTTGAAGCTTTCTTT. The chain joins TRBV4-1 to TRBJ1-1; D is uncertain. Trimming cost V 0 bases and J 7 bases, with 27 bases left between them. The germline gives CDR1 MGHRA, CDR2 YSYEKL. The CDR3 totals 19 residues.